This note documents a single T cell receptor beta chain sequence. Generated by immunoSEQ multiplex PCR, the TCRdb table keeps only in-frame clones and is missing some. This sample carries some 2 million clones, approximately 94% of them seen once, and the ten largest clones take around 1%. This record belongs to a study of shared clonotypes between healthy human individuals. The CDR3 extends over 16 amino acids. Looked up from germline, CDR1 is SGDLS and CDR2 is YYNGEE. J was trimmed by 3 bases and V by 3 bases; bases with no gene match: 7. Naive CD8 populations comprised CD45RO-negative cells positively selected for CCR7, excluding terminally differentiated effector memory CD45RA+ cells.

The chain recombines TRBV9 with TRBJ2-2; 8 bases line up with TRBD1. The TCR comes from a man younger than 30 in good health. Sequencing was performed on naive CD8+ T cells sorted from blood. The CDR3 DNA is TGTGCCAGCAGCGAAACCCCGGACAGGGACACCGGGGAGCTGTTTTTT. This translates into CASSETPDRDTGELFF.